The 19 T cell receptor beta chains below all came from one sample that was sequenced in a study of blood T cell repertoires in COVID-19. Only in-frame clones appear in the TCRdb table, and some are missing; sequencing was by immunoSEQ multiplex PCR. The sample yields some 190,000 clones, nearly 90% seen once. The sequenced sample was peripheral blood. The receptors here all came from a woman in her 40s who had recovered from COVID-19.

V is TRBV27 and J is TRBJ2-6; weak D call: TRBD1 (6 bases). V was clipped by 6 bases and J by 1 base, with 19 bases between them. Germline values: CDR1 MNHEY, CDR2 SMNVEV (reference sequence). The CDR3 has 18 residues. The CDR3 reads CASSSLQGLGSGANVLTF. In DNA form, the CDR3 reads TGTGCCAGCAGCTCCCTACAGGGTCTGGGGTCTGGGGCCAACGTCCTGACTTTC.

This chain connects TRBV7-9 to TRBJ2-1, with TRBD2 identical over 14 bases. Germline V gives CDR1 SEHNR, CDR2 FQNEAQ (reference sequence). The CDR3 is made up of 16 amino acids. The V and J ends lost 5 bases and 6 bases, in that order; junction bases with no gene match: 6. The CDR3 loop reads CASSLTSGRAGNEQFF. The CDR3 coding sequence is TGTGCCAGCAGCCTGACTAGCGGGAGGGCCGGCAATGAGCAGTTCTTC. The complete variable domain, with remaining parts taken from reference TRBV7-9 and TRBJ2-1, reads DTGVSQNPRHKITKRGQNVTFRCDPISEHNRLYWYRQTLGQGPEFLTYFQNEAQLEKSRLLSDRFSAERPKGSFSTLEIQRTEQGDSAMYLCASSLTSGRAGNEQFFGPGTRLTVL.

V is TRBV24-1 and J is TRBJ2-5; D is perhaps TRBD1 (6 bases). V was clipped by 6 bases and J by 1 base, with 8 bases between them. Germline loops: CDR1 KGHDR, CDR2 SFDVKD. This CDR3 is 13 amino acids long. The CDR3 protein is CATSQGSQETQYF. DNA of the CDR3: TGTGCCACCAGTCAGGGGAGCCAAGAGACCCAGTACTTC.

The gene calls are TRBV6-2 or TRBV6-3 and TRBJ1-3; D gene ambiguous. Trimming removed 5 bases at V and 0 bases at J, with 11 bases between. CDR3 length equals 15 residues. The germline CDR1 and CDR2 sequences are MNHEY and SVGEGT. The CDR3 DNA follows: TGTGCCAGCAGTACGGAGCGGCCCTCTGGAAACACCATATATTTT. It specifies CASSTERPSGNTIYF.

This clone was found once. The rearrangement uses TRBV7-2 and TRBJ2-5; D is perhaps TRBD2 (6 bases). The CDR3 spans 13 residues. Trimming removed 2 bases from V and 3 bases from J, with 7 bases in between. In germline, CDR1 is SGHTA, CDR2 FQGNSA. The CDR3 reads CASSLWGEETQYF. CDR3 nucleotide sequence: TGTGCCAGCAGCTTATGGGGGGAAGAGACCCAGTACTTC. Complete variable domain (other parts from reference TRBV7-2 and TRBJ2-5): GAGVSQSPSNKVTEKGKDVELRCDPISGHTALYWYRQSLGQGLEFLIYFQGNSAPDKSGLPSDRFSAERTGGSVSTLTIQRTQQEDSAVYLCASSLWGEETQYFGPGTRLLVL.

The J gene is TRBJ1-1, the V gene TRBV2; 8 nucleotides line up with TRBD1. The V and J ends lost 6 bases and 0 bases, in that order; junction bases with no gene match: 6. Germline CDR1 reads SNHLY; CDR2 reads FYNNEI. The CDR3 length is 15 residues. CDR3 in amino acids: CASREQGVMNTEAFF. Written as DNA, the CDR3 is TGTGCCAGCAGGGAACAGGGGGTGATGAACACTGAAGCTTTCTTT.

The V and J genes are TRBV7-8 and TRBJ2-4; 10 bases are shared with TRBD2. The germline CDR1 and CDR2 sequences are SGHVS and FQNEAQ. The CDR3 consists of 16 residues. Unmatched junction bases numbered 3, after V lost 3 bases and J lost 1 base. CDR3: CASSFSGRTAKNIQYF. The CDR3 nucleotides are TGTGCCAGCAGCTTTAGCGGGAGGACGGCCAAAAACATTCAGTACTTC. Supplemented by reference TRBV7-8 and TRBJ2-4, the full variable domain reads GAGVSQSPRYKVAKRGQDVALRCDPISGHVSLFWYQQALGQGPEFLTYFQNEAQLDKSGLPSDRFFAERPEGSVSTLKIQRTQQEDSAVYLCASSFSGRTAKNIQYFGAGTRLSVL.

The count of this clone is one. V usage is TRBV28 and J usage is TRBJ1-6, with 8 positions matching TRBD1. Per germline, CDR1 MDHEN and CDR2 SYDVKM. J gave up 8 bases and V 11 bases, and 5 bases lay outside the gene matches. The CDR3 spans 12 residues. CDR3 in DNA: TGTGCCGCAGGGGGCGGGTATTCACCCCTCCACTTT. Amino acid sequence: CAAGGGYSPLHF.

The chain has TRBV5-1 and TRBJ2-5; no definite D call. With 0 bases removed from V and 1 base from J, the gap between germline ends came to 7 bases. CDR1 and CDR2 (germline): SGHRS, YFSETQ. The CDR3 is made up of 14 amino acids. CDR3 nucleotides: TGCGCCAGCAGCTTGGTGGGCAGCCAAGAGACCCAGTACTTC. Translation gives CASSLVGSQETQYF. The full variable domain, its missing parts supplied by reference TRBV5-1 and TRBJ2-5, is KAGVTQTPRYLIKTRGQQVTLSCSPISGHRSVSWYQQTPGQGLQFLFEYFSETQRNKGNFPGRFSGRQFSNSRSEMNVSTLELGDSALYLCASSLVGSQETQYFGPGTRLLVL.

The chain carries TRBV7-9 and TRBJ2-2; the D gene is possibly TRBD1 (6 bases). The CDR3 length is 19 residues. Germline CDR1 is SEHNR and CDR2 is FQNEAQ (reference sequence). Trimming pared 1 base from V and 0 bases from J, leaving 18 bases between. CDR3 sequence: CASSLGLRQARTNTGELFF. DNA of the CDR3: TGTGCCAGCAGCTTAGGGTTAAGACAGGCCCGGACGAACACCGGGGAGCTGTTTTTT.

CDR3 residues: CASSRDRASSYNSPLHF. DNA for the CDR3: TGTGCCAGTTCCCGGGACAGGGCGAGCTCCTATAATTCACCCCTCCACTTT. The chain combines TRBV27 with TRBJ1-6; TRBD1 matches at 9 bases. Trimming cost V 9 bases and J 0 bases; bases outside gene matches: 9. The CDR3 is made up of 17 amino acids. The germline CDR1 and CDR2 sequences are MNHEY and SMNVEV (reference sequence).

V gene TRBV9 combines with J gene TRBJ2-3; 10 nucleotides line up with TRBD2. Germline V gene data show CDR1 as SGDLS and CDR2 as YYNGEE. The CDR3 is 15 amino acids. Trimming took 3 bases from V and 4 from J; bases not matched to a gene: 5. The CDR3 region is CASSASSGSADTQYF. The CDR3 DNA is TGTGCCAGCAGCGCTTCTAGCGGGAGCGCAGATACGCAGTATTTT.

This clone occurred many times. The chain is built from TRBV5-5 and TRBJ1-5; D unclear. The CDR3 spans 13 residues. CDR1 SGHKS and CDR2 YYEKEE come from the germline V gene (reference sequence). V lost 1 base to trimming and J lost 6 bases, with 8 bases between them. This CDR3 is CASSLFGAQPQHF. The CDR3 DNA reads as TGTGCCAGCAGCTTGTTCGGAGCTCAGCCCCAGCATTTT.

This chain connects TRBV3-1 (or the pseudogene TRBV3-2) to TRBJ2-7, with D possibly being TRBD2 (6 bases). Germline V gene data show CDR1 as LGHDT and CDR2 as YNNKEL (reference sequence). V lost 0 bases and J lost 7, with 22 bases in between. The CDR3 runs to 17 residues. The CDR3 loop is CASSQDFSPEGHREQYF. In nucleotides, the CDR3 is TGTGCCAGCAGCCAAGATTTCTCCCCGGAGGGCCATCGAGAGCAGTACTTC.

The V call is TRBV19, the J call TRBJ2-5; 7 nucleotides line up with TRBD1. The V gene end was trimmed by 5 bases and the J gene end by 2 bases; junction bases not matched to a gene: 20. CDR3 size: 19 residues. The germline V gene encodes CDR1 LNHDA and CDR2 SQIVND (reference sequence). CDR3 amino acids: CASSALDRAGRTPQETQYF. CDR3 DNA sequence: TGTGCCAGTAGTGCTCTTGACAGGGCCGGTCGGACGCCACAAGAGACCCAGTACTTC.

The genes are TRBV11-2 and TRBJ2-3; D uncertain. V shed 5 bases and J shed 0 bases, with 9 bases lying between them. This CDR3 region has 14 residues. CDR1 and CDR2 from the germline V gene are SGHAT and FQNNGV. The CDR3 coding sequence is TGTGCCAGCAGCCCGACGACTAGCACAGATACGCAGTATTTT. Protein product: CASSPTTSTDTQYF.

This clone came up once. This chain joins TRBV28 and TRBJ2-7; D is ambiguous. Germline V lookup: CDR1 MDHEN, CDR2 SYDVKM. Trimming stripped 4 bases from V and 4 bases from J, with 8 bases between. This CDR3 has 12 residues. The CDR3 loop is CASSSYEYEQYF. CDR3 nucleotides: TGTGCCAGCAGTTCGTACGAGTACGAGCAGTACTTC.

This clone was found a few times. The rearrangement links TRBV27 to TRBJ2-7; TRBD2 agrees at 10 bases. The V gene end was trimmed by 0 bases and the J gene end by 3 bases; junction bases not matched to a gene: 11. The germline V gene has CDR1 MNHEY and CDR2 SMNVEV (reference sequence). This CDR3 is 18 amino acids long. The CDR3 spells CASSLSLPGTSVYYEQYF. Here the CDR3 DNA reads TGTGCCAGCAGTTTATCCCTCCCCGGGACTAGCGTGTACTACGAGCAGTACTTC.

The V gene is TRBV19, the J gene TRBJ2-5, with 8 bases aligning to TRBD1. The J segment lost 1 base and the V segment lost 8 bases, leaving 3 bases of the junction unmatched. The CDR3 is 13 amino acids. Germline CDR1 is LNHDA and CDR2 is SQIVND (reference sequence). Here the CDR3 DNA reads TGTGCCAGTGCTCAGGGGGCCCAAGAGACCCAGTACTTC. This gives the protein CASAQGAQETQYF.